Below, 11 T cell receptor beta chains from the same sample are listed, as sequenced in a study of cytomegalovirus exposure and HLA in healthy donors. With 60 Vbeta and 13 Jbeta primers, the PCR was carried out. TCRdb's table, derived via immunoSEQ multiplex PCR, lists solely in-frame clones and lacks some. Seen here are some 130,000 clones, around 72% observed once, and the top ten hold roughly 1.9%. Input material: PBMCs. Receptors were obtained from a woman between 35 and 50 years old in good health and CMV-seronegative.

The chain couples TRBV7-8 to TRBJ2-5; TRBD2 matches at 12 bases. CDR1 is SGHVS and CDR2 is FQNEAQ in the germline V gene. CDR3 length: 15 amino acids. V dropped 5 bases and J dropped 4; count of bases not matched to a gene: 5. The DNA for the CDR3 is TGTGCCAGCAGCCCGGGACTAGCGGGCGGAGAGACCCAGTACTTC. Protein product: CASSPGLAGGETQYF.

The rearrangement uses TRBV27 and TRBJ1-1; TRBD1 matches 8 bases. This CDR3 has 15 amino acids. Germline V gene lookup returns CDR1 MNHEY and CDR2 SMNVEV (reference sequence). J lost 1 base, V lost 6 bases, and 7 bases had no gene match. CDR3 bases: TGTGCCAGCAGCGACCTACAGGGGGGGAACACTGAAGCTTTCTTT. Translating gives CASSDLQGGNTEAFF.

The chain has TRBV7-8 and TRBJ1-2; no reliable D call. Trimming took 4 bases from V and 7 from J, leaving 16 bases between them. The germline CDR1 and CDR2 sequences are SGHVS and FQNEAQ. The CDR3 extends over 14 amino acids. The CDR3 loop is CASSSPTALGGYTF. CDR3 in DNA: TGTGCCAGCAGCTCCCCGACTGCTCTGGGTGGCTACACCTTC.

The rearrangement links TRBV5-6 to TRBJ2-1; TRBD2 agrees at 7 bases. From germline, CDR1 is SGHDT and CDR2 YYEEEE. CDR3 length: 15 residues. J gave up 4 bases and V 0 bases, and 4 bases lay outside the gene matches. The CDR3 DNA sequence: TGTGCCAGCAGCTTGGGAGGGAGGGGATACAATGAGCAGTTCTTC. Translated, it gives CASSLGGRGYNEQFF.

V and J are TRBV6-1 and TRBJ1-1, with D hard to call. Deletions cut 2 bases from V and 1 base from J, with 11 bases between. The CDR3 loop spans 15 amino acids. Germline CDR1 is MNHNS and CDR2 is SASEGT. The CDR3 sequence: CASSEWRVGNTEAFF. The CDR3 region has the DNA TGTGCCAGCAGTGAATGGAGAGTGGGGAACACTGAAGCTTTCTTT.

A few counts support this clone. The V gene is TRBV14, the J gene TRBJ2-1; 11 positions agree with TRBD2. The CDR3 runs 16 residues. CDR1 is SGHDN, CDR2 FVKESK, per germline. V trimming: 4 bases; J trimming: 4 bases; junction bases outside the gene matches: 6. CDR3 DNA: TGTGCCAGCAGCCCAATGGGACTAGCGGATTACAATGAGCAGTTCTTC. This codes for CASSPMGLADYNEQFF.

The chain uses TRBV10-3 and TRBJ1-1, with a weak D call TRBD1 (6 bases). This CDR3 region has 14 residues. Between the trimmed V and J ends, which lost 4 bases and 0 bases, there was a span of 9 bases. CDR1 and CDR2 (germline): ENHRY, SYGVKD. For the CDR3, the DNA is TGTGCCATCAGTGGGCAGGGGTTGAACACTGAAGCTTTCTTT. This gives the protein CAISGQGLNTEAFF.

In this sample, this clone turned up a few times. The CDR3 sequence is CASSNTGQLETQYF. CDR3 DNA sequence: TGTGCCAGCAGTAACACGGGACAGCTGGAGACCCAGTACTTC. The chain links TRBV6-6 to TRBJ2-5; 7 nucleotides match TRBD1. V dropped 5 bases and J dropped 5; count of bases not matched to a gene: 8. CDR3 length: 14 amino acids. Germline V CDR1 and CDR2: MNHNY, SVGAGI (reference sequence).

This clone was detected only once. CDR3 amino acids: CASSPGQSGYNEQFF. CDR3 nucleotides: TGTGCCAGCTCACCAGGACAGAGCGGTTACAATGAGCAGTTCTTC. J is TRBJ2-1 and V is TRBV18, with D maybe TRBD1 (6 bases). Germline V gives CDR1 KGHSH, CDR2 LQKENI. Trimming cost V 2 bases and J 4 bases, with 12 bases left between them. The CDR3 is made up of 15 amino acids.

V gene TRBV19 combines with J gene TRBJ2-5; D is uncertain. The CDR3 totals 12 residues. Germline V gene sequence: CDR1 LNHDA, CDR2 SQIVND (reference sequence). V was cut by 3 bases and J by 2 bases, with 4 bases left in between. As DNA, the CDR3 is TGTGCCAGTAGTATCCCTCAAGAGACCCAGTACTTC. This sequence encodes CASSIPQETQYF.

This chain connects TRBV18 to TRBJ2-1, with D perhaps matching TRBD1 (6 bases). CDR3 size: 15 residues. Between the trimmed V and J ends, which lost 1 base and 7 bases, there was a span of 14 bases. Germline V CDR1 and CDR2: KGHSH, LQKENI. CDR3 loop: CASSPLMGAGNEQFF. CDR3 in DNA: TGTGCCAGCTCACCACTTATGGGGGCCGGGAATGAGCAGTTCTTC.